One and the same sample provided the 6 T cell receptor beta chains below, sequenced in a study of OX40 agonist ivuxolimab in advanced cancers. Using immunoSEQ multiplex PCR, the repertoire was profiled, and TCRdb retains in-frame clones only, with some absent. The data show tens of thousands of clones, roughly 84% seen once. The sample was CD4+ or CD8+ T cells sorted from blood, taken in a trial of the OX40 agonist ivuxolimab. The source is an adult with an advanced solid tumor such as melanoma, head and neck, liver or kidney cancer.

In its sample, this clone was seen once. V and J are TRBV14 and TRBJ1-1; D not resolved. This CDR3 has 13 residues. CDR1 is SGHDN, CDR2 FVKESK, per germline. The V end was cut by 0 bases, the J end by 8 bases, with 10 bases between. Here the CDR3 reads CASSQDGALEAFF. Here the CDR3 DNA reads TGTGCCAGCAGCCAAGACGGTGCCCTCGAAGCTTTCTTT.

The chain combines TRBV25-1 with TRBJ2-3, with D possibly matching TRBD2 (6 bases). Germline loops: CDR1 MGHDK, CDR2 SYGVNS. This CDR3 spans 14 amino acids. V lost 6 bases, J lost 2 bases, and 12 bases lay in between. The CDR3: CASSRGRITDTQYF. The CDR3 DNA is TGTGCCAGCAGCCGGGGGAGAATCACAGATACGCAGTATTTT.

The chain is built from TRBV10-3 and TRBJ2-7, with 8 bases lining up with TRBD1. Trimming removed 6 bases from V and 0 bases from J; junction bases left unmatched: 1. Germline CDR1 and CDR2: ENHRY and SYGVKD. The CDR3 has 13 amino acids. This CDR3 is CAIRGQGSYEQYF. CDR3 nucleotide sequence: TGTGCCATCAGAGGACAGGGCTCCTACGAGCAGTACTTC.

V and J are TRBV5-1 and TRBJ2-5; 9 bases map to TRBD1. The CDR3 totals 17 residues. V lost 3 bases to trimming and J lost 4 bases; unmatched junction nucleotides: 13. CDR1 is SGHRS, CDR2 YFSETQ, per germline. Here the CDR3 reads CASSSGWTGVLSETQYF. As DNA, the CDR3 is TGCGCCAGCAGCTCGGGATGGACAGGGGTTCTCTCAGAGACCCAGTACTTC.

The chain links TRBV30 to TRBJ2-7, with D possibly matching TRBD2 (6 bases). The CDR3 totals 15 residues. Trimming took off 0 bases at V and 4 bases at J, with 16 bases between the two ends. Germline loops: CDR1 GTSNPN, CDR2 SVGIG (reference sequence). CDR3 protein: CAWSVLLAGPYEQYF. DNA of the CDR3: TGTGCCTGGAGTGTACTCCTCGCGGGGCCTTACGAGCAGTACTTC.

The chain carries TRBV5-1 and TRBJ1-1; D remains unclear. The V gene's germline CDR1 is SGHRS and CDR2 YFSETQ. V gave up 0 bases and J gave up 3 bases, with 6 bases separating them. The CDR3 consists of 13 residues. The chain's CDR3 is CASSLDQYTEAFF. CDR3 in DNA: TGCGCCAGCAGCTTGGATCAGTACACTGAAGCTTTCTTT.